This TCR beta chain was retrieved from a study of graft-versus-host responses after intestinal transplantation. Across the whole study: Grafts that recipients had were multivisceral, liver-intestinal, or isolated intestinal transplants.

Germline-derived CDR1 and CDR2 are MNHNY and SVGAGI (reference sequence). Trimming cost V 5 bases and J 3 bases; bases outside gene matches: 6. There are 14 residues in the CDR3. This clone turned up a few times. Its antigen remains unknown. Using immunoSEQ multiplex PCR, the repertoire was profiled, and TCRdb retains in-frame clones only, with some absent. The table includes some 86,000 clones, about nine tenths detected once. This chain uses TRBV6-6 with TRBJ2-7, with 8 bases that match TRBD1. Sequences were derived from unstimulated CD4+ T cells sorted from spleen or lymph node cells, sampled before transplant. This receptor was identified in a human donor who was the organ donor for an intestinal transplant. This CDR3 reads CASSPQGADYEQYF. The DNA for the CDR3 is TGTGCCAGCAGTCCCCAGGGGGCTGACTACGAGCAGTACTTC.